The 4 T cell receptor beta chains given below trace back to one sample, sequenced in a study of cytomegalovirus exposure and HLA in healthy donors. Primers for the PCR totalled 60 Vbeta and 13 Jbeta. Generated by immunoSEQ multiplex PCR, the TCRdb table keeps only in-frame clones and is missing some. The table shows approximately 120,000 clones, with 81% occurring only once. The sequenced material came from PBMCs. The receptors stem from a woman aged 25-40 years in good health and CMV-seronegative.

The chain joins TRBV2 to TRBJ2-6, with TRBD2 as a possible D gene (5 bases). The CDR3 has 17 residues. With 3 bases removed from V and 4 bases from J, the gap between germline ends came to 16 bases. Germline CDR1 is SNHLY and CDR2 is FYNNEI. The CDR3 reads CASSDPRGPTGANVLTF. CDR3 sequence (DNA): TGTGCCAGCAGTGATCCCAGAGGGCCAACCGGGGCCAACGTCCTGACTTTC.

The V and J genes are TRBV5-1 and TRBJ1-4; 9 positions match TRBD1. The CDR3 totals 16 residues. Germline V CDR1 and CDR2: SGHRS, YFSETQ. V lost 4 bases to trimming and J lost 5 bases; unmatched junction nucleotides: 9. The CDR3 DNA follows: TGCGCCAGCAGCCGCGGCCCACAGGGGGCGAATGAAAAACTGTTTTTT. Its protein product is CASSRGPQGANEKLFF. Together with reference TRBV5-1 and TRBJ1-4, the CDR3 gives the full variable domain: KAGVTQTPRYLIKTRGQQVTLSCSPISGHRSVSWYQQTPGQGLQFLFEYFSETQRNKGNFPGRFSGRQFSNSRSEMNVSTLELGDSALYLCASSRGPQGANEKLFFGSGTQLSVL.

The chain has TRBV29-1 and TRBJ1-1; 10 bases fit TRBD1. The V gene's germline CDR1 is SQVTM and CDR2 ANQGSEA. The CDR3 contains 14 residues. V shed 4 bases and J 5 bases; nucleotides not matched to a gene: 7. The CDR3 loop is CSVVRTGGRTEAFF. In DNA, the CDR3 is TGCAGCGTTGTCCGGACAGGGGGTAGGACTGAAGCTTTCTTT. Complete variable domain (other parts from reference TRBV29-1 and TRBJ1-1): SAVISQKPSRDICQRGTSLTIQCQVDSQVTMMFWYRQQPGQSLTLIATANQGSEATYESGFVIDKFPISRPNLTFSTLTVSNMSPEDSSIYLCSVVRTGGRTEAFFGQGTRLTVV.

V is TRBV27 and J is TRBJ1-6; D may be TRBD1 (5 bases). Germline V gives CDR1 MNHEY, CDR2 SMNVEV (reference sequence). This CDR3 has 14 amino acids. V lost 6 bases, J lost 4 bases, and 10 bases lay in between. The CDR3 reads CASRIDSYNSPLHF. In DNA form, the CDR3 reads TGTGCCAGCAGAATAGACAGTTATAATTCACCCCTCCACTTT.